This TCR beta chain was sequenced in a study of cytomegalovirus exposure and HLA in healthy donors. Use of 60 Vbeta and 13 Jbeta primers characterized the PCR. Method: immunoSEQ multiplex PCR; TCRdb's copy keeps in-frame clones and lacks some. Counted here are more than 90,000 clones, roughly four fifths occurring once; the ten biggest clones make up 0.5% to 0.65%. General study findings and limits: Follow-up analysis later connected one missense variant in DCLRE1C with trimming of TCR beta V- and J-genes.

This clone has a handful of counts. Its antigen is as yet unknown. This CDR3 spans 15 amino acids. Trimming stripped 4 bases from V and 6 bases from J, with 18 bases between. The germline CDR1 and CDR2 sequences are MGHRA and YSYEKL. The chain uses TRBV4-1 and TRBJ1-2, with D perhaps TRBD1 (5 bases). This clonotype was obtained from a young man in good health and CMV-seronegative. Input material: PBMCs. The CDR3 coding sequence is TGCGCCAGCAGCCTACCGGGGGGGGATTCGGATGGCTACACCTTC. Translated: CASSLPGGDSDGYTF.